The 23 T cell receptor beta chains in this list originate from one sample, sequenced in a study of cytomegalovirus exposure and HLA in healthy donors. Both 60 Vbeta primers and 13 Jbeta primers went into the PCR. Sequencing was performed with immunoSEQ multiplex PCR; in TCRdb, only in-frame clones are kept and a portion is missing. The data contain tens of thousands of clones, over 75% of them seen just once; the ten biggest clones take up around 10%. The sequenced sample consisted of PBMCs. These receptors were obtained from a woman in her twenties or thirties in good health and CMV-seropositive.

For the CDR3, the DNA is TGTGCCAGCAGTTACCAGGGGGGCACTGAAGCTTTCTTT. This gives the protein CASSYQGGTEAFF. The V gene is TRBV6-5, the J gene TRBJ1-1; the match to TRBD1 covers 7 bases. The CDR3 is 13 residues long. Germline V gene lookup returns CDR1 MNHEY and CDR2 SVGAGI. V lost 2 bases and J lost 4; bases outside the gene matches: 1.

This chain links TRBV4-1 with TRBJ1-4; TRBD1 matches 7 bases. V was pared by 4 bases and J by 4 bases, with 6 bases of the junction left unmatched. The length of the CDR3 is 15 residues. Germline CDR1 and CDR2: MGHRA and YSYEKL. Here the CDR3 reads CASSLRTGHNEKLFF. The CDR3 nucleotides read TGCGCCAGCAGCCTCCGGACAGGACATAATGAAAAACTGTTTTTT.

The genes are TRBV4-1 and TRBJ2-7, with 11 positions matching TRBD2. The V segment lost 1 base and the J segment 3 bases; nucleotides outside the gene matches: 5. From germline, CDR1 is MGHRA and CDR2 YSYEKL. CDR3 length equals 16 residues. For the CDR3, the DNA is TGCGCCAGCAGCCAAGGAGGGGGGACTAGCGGCTACGAGCAGTACTTC. Encoded protein: CASSQGGGTSGYEQYF.

The chain recombines TRBV2 with TRBJ1-4; TRBD1 matches at 8 bases. V was clipped by 5 bases and J by 7 bases; unmatched bases: 6. Germline assignment: CDR1 SNHLY and CDR2 FYNNEI. The CDR3 is 14 residues long. CDR3: CASSQTGVGEKLFF. The CDR3 DNA reads as TGTGCCAGCAGTCAGACAGGGGTGGGTGAAAAACTGTTTTTT.

As DNA, the CDR3 is TGTGCCAGCGAAGGCACAGGGACAGGTACTAACTATGGCTACACCTTC. Its translation: CASEGTGTGTNYGYTF. This chain uses TRBV7-9 with TRBJ1-2; 8 positions match TRBD1. This CDR3 is 16 amino acids long. Germline V gene sequence: CDR1 SEHNR, CDR2 FQNEAQ (reference sequence). V lost 8 bases and J lost 0; bases outside the gene matches: 11. Supplemented by reference TRBV7-9 and TRBJ1-2, the full variable domain reads DTGVSQNPRHKITKRGQNVTFRCDPISEHNRLYWYRQTLGQGPEFLTYFQNEAQLEKSRLLSDRFSAERPKGSFSTLEIQRTEQGDSAMYLCASEGTGTGTNYGYTFGSGTRLTVV.

Comments on this clone: At the DNA level, this CDR3 is encoded by other sequences in the same sample as well. The chain couples TRBV4-1 to TRBJ2-1, with 11 bases matching TRBD2. The CDR3 runs to 15 residues. CDR1 MGHRA and CDR2 YSYEKL come from the germline V gene. V was clipped by 3 bases and J by 8 bases; unmatched bases: 6. The CDR3: CASSHRTSGRDEQFF. CDR3 sequence (DNA): TGCGCCAGCAGCCACCGGACTAGCGGGCGGGATGAGCAGTTCTTC.

This rearrangement joins TRBV15 to TRBJ1-2, with no clear D. Germline values: CDR1 LNHNV, CDR2 YYDKDF (reference sequence). The CDR3 is made up of 12 amino acids. V was cut by 0 bases and J by 5 bases, with 4 bases left in between. CDR3 DNA sequence: TGTGCCACCAGCAGAGATAATTATGGCTACACCTTC. Protein product: CATSRDNYGYTF. Full variable domain (remainder filled in from reference TRBV15 and TRBJ1-2): DAMVIQNPRYQVTQFGKPVTLSCSQTLNHNVMYWYQQKSSQAPKLLFHYYDKDFNNEADTPDNFQSRRPNTSFCFLDIRSPGLGDTAMYLCATSRDNYGYTFGSGTRLTVV.

The chain combines TRBV5-1 with TRBJ2-1; weak D call: TRBD1 (5 bases). CDR1 is SGHRS and CDR2 is YFSETQ in the germline V gene. This CDR3 contains 14 residues. The V end lost 0 bases, the J end lost 3 bases, and 7 bases lay between the germline ends. The CDR3 is CASSLAGYYNEQFF. As DNA, the CDR3 is TGCGCCAGCAGCTTGGCAGGGTACTACAATGAGCAGTTCTTC.

This clone has only one observation. The CDR3: CASSSHPGTLAEDYGYTF. As DNA, the CDR3 is TGTGCCAGCAGCTCCCATCCGGGGACACTCGCGGAGGACTATGGCTACACCTTC. V and J are TRBV5-4 and TRBJ1-2; TRBD1 might be the D (6 bases). The CDR3 length is 18 residues. Germline assignment: CDR1 SGHNT and CDR2 YYREEE (reference sequence). V lost 3 bases to trimming and J lost 3 bases, with 24 bases between them.

The sample holds a few counts of this clone. The chain joins TRBV23-1 to TRBJ2-1, with 11 bases identical to TRBD2. TRBV23-1 is flagged as an ORF with uncertain function. V shed 3 bases, J shed 0 bases, and the junction held 4 bases outside the gene matches. This CDR3 comprises 17 residues. CDR3 sequence (DNA): TGCGCCAGCAGTCACCGGACTAGCGGGTGCTCCTACAATGAGCAGTTCTTC. It yields the protein CASSHRTSGCSYNEQFF.

The V and J genes are TRBV4-2 and TRBJ2-2; tentative D call: TRBD2 (6 bases). The V end was cut by 4 bases, the J end by 3 bases, with 27 bases between. The germline CDR1 and CDR2 sequences are LGHNA and YNFKEQ. The CDR3 is made up of 20 amino acids. CDR3 protein: CASSRGVRAGAGSDTGELFF. In DNA form, the CDR3 reads TGTGCCAGCAGCCGGGGGGTCAGGGCAGGAGCCGGGAGTGACACCGGGGAGCTGTTTTTT.

In its sample, this clone was seen once. The chain uses TRBV2 and TRBJ2-7, with 8 nucleotides matching TRBD2. The CDR3 loop spans 15 amino acids. V dropped 6 bases and J dropped 9; count of bases not matched to a gene: 16. Germline loops: CDR1 SNHLY, CDR2 FYNNEI. The CDR3 spells CASRPGNSGALRQYF. The CDR3, as DNA: TGTGCCAGCAGACCCGGTAATAGCGGGGCCCTTAGGCAGTACTTC.

This clone has only a few counts. The genes are TRBV6-1 and TRBJ1-2; D is unresolved. The CDR3 contains 15 residues. Trimming removed 0 bases from V and 4 bases from J, with 12 bases in between. CDR1 MNHNS and CDR2 SASEGT come from the germline V gene. CDR3 protein: CASSEALPVTYGYTF. The DNA of the CDR3 is TGTGCCAGCAGTGAAGCGCTTCCGGTTACCTATGGCTACACCTTC.

The chain has TRBV5-1 and TRBJ2-3; the match to TRBD2 covers 7 bases. This CDR3 comprises 15 residues. Germline V lookup: CDR1 SGHRS, CDR2 YFSETQ. After removal of 0 bases from V and 2 bases from J, the junction contained 3 bases not matched to a gene. Here the CDR3 DNA reads TGCGCCAGCAGCTTGGGGGGGGGAGACACAGATACGCAGTATTTT. It yields the protein CASSLGGGDTDTQYF.

About this clone: The conserved final phenylalanine or tryptophan is absent from the CDR3, which likely points to a read error. No DNA is shown, since the ends of the CDR3 on it are uncertain; the CDR3 is the one TCRdb lists. The chain combines TRBV6-1 with TRBJ2-7; the D call in the table, TRBD1, was not verified against the DNA. Germline lookup yields CDR1 MNHNS and CDR2 SASEGT. The CDR3 is 12 amino acids long, termini counted. CDR3 sequence: CASRDAGTGPPG.

This chain connects TRBV29-1 to TRBJ2-7, with a weak D call TRBD1 (6 bases). Trimming left V 6 bases short and J 3 bases short, with 15 bases between. The CDR3 sequence is 13 residues long. Per germline, CDR1 SQVTM and CDR2 ANQGSEA. CDR3 coding DNA: TGCAGCGTCATAGACACAGGGTTCTACGAGCAGTACTTC. Amino acids: CSVIDTGFYEQYF.

This sequence joins TRBV5-4 and TRBJ1-1; TRBD1 is a possible D gene (5 bases). Germline values: CDR1 SGHNT, CDR2 YYREEE (reference sequence). Trimming removed 4 bases from V and 4 bases from J, with 20 bases in between. CDR3 length: 16 amino acids. CDR3 region: CASSPNWGVRSTEAFF. The CDR3 DNA reads as TGTGCCAGCAGCCCGAATTGGGGGGTGAGGAGCACTGAAGCTTTCTTT.

This clone has a single count. The chain uses TRBV6-5 and TRBJ1-1; D possibly corresponds to TRBD1 (6 bases). CDR1 and CDR2 from the germline V gene are MNHEY and SVGAGI. The CDR3 is 12 amino acids. V shed 10 bases and J shed 1 base, with 10 bases lying between them. The CDR3 here is CATSQGNTEAFF. The CDR3 DNA sequence: TGTGCCACCTCACAGGGGAACACTGAAGCTTTCTTT.

This chain links TRBV6-5 with TRBJ2-5; 7 bases match TRBD1. The last part of the DNA fits TRBJ2-7 better; the J call may be wrong. This CDR3 region has 14 residues. Germline CDR1 is MNHEY and CDR2 is SVGAGI. The CDR3 sequence: CASSYAQGAYEQYF. DNA of the CDR3: TGTGCCAGCAGTTACGCGCAGGGGGCCTACGAGCAGTACTTC.

The chain has TRBV28 and TRBJ2-3, with a weak D call TRBD2 (5 bases). The germline V and J ends were trimmed by 7 bases and 6 bases, with 11 bases remaining between them. CDR3 length: 12 amino acids. CDR1 is MDHEN, CDR2 SYDVKM, per germline. In DNA form, the CDR3 reads TGTGCCAGCACTAGAGGGTTCGATACGCAGTATTTT. Its translation: CASTRGFDTQYF.

The V and J genes are TRBV7-2 and TRBJ2-5; 12 positions match TRBD2. J was trimmed by 2 bases and V by 3 bases; bases with no gene match: 4. The CDR3 runs to 16 residues. Germline assignment: CDR1 SGHTA and CDR2 FQGNSA. The CDR3 spells CASSLAGTSGQETQYF. For the CDR3, the DNA is TGTGCCAGCAGCTTGGCCGGGACTAGCGGGCAAGAGACCCAGTACTTC.

This sequence joins TRBV2 and TRBJ1-1; 8 nucleotides line up with TRBD1. In germline, CDR1 is SNHLY, CDR2 FYNNEI. This CDR3 has 14 residues. The ends lost 4 bases at V and 2 bases at J; junction bases unmatched: 3. The CDR3 is CASSAGTGNTEAFF. The CDR3 DNA reads TGTGCCAGCAGTGCCGGGACAGGAAACACTGAAGCTTTCTTT.

This chain joins TRBV30 and TRBJ2-7, with 7 bases that match TRBD1. The CDR3 totals 15 residues. V lost 2 bases to trimming and J lost 3 bases; unmatched junction nucleotides: 10. CDR1 and CDR2 from the germline V gene are GTSNPN and SVGIG (reference sequence). The CDR3 DNA sequence: TGTGCCTGGAGTAGGGGGCACCGACTCCTCTACGAGCAGTACTTC. Its translation: CAWSRGHRLLYEQYF.